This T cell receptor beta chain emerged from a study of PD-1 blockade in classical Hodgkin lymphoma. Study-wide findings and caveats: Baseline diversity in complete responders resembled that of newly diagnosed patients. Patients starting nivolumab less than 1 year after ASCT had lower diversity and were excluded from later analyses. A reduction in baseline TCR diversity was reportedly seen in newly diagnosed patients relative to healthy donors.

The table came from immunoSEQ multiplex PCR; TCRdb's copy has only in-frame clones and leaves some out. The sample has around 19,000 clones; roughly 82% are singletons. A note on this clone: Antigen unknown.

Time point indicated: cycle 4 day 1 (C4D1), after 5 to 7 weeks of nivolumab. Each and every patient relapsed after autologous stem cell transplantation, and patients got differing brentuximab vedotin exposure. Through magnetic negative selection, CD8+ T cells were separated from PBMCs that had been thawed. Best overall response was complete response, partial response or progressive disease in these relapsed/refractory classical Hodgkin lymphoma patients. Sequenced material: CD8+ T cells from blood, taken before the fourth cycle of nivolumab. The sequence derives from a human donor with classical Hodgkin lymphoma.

The CDR3 is CASSRGGDDNEQFF. CDR3 coding DNA: TGTGCCAGCAGCCGGGGCGGTGACGACAATGAGCAGTTCTTC. The V gene is TRBV7-7, the J gene TRBJ2-1; D possibly uses TRBD1 or TRBD2 (5 bases each). The ends were cut back, 5 bases at V and 5 bases at J, with 13 bases in the middle. This CDR3 is built from 14 residues. CDR1 and CDR2 from the germline V gene are SSHAT and FNYEAQ (reference sequence).